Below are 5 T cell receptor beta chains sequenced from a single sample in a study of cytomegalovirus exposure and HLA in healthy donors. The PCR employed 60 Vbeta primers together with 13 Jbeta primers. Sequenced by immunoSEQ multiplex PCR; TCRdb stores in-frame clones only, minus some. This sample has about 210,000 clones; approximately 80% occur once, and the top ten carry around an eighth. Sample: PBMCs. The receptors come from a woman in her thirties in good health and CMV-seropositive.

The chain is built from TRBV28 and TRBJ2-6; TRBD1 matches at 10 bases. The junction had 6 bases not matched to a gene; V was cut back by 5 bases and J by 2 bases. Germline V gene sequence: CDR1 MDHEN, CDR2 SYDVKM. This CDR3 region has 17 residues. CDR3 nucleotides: TGTGCCAGCAGTAGGCTGGACAGGGGGACTGGGGCCAACGTCCTGACTTTC. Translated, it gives CASSRLDRGTGANVLTF.

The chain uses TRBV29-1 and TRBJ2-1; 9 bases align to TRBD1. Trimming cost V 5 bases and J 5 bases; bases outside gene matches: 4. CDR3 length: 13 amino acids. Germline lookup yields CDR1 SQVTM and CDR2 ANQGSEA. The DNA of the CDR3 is TGCAGCGTTTCCGGGACAGGGAACAATGAGCAGTTCTTC. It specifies CSVSGTGNNEQFF.

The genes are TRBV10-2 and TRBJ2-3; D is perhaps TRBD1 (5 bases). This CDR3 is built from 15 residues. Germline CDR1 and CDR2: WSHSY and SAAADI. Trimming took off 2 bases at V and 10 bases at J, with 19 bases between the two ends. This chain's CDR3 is CASSETTAQGGSQYF. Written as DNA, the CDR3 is TGCGCCAGCAGTGAGACGACCGCGCAGGGTGGTTCGCAGTATTTT.

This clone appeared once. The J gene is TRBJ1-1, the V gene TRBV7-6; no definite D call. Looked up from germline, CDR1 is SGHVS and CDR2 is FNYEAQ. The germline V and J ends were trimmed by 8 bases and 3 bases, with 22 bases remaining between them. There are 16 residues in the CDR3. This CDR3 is CASPLPPDLEHTEAFF. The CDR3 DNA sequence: TGTGCCAGCCCCCTCCCCCCCGATTTAGAACACACTGAAGCTTTCTTT.

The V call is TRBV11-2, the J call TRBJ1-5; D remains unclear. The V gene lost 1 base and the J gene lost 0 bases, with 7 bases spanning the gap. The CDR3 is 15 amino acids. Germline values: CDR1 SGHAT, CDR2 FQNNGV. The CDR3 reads CASSLGGTSNQPQHF. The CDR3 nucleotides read TGTGCCAGCAGCTTAGGTGGCACTAGCAATCAGCCCCAGCATTTT.